The clone carrying this T cell receptor beta chain was observed at least ten times. This record comes from a study of regulatory T cells in long-lasting Graves disease. Construction of the TCR beta libraries employed iRepertoire HTBI primers in conjunction with Arm-PCR of CDR3 regions. TCRdb re-analysed the multiplex PCR reads in MiXCR, keeping a single row per CDR3 protein. The table shows around 250,000 distinct CDR3 sequences, with around 18% occurring only once. The CDR3 is made up of 13 amino acids. Trimming cost V 7 bases and J 4 bases, with 13 bases left between them. Germline-derived CDR1 and CDR2 are SNHLY and FYNNEI. Time point here: newly diagnosed GD, antithyroid drugs for less than 3 months. Extracted RNA from PBMCs served as the source of the TCR library. The data were also submitted as part of a second study, on T cells in Graves' hyperthyroidism and ophthalmopathy.

The TCR was taken from a woman in her 30s with Graves disease. The sample was peripheral blood mononuclear cells (PBMCs), taken at new diagnosis, from a patient treated with antithyroid drugs. The chain carries TRBV2 and TRBJ1-1; D not certain. DNA of the CDR3: TGTGCCAGCATCATGACTGCGAGCACTGAAGCTTTCTTT. Protein product: CASIMTASTEAFF.